The clone carrying this T cell receptor beta chain was observed a handful of times. The antigen is unknown. Repertoires were generated with immunoSEQ multiplex PCR, while TCRdb's copy carries only in-frame clones and drops some. This sample has approximately 60,000 clones, with 56% found just once. This sample stems from a study of cytotoxic CD8 clonotypes in ibrutinib-treated CLL. Study-level results: Sustained-remission and progressing patients had unequal sampling times. Pretreatment clonality was elevated relative to age-matched healthy donors and paralleled circulating CD8+ T-cell counts.

The CDR3 runs 11 residues. The V gene's germline CDR1 is MNHNS and CDR2 SASEGT. The receptor's source is a human donor with chronic lymphocytic leukemia. V and J are TRBV6-1 and TRBJ2-7, with unresolved D. The sample was PBMCs, taken after 24 months of ibrutinib treatment. The CDR3 loop is CASSEVGHILV. As DNA, the CDR3 is TGTGCCAGCAGTGAAGTGGGCCACATCCTCGTC.